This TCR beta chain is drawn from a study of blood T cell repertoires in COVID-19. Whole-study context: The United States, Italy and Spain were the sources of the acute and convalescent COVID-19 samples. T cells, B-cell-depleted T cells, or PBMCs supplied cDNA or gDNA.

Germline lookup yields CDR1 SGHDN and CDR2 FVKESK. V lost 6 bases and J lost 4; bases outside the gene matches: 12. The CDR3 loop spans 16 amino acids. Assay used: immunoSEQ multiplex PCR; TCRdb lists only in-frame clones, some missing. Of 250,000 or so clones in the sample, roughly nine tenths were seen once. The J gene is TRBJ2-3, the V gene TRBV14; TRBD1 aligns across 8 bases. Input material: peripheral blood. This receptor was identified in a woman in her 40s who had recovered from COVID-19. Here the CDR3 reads CASSRQGSGTADTQYF. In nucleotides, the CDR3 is TGTGCCAGCAGTCGACAGGGGAGTGGGACGGCAGATACGCAGTATTTT. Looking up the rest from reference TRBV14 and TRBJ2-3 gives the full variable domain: EAGVTQFPSHSVIEKGQTVTLRCDPISGHDNLYWYRRVMGKEIKFLLHFVKESKQDESGMPNNRFLAERTGGTYSTLKVQPAELEDSGVYFCASSRQGSGTADTQYFGPGTRLTVL.